The text below deals with one TCR beta chain. The antigen is undetermined. The CDR3 covers 15 residues. CDR1 is MGHRA and CDR2 is YSYEKL in the germline V gene. Trimming took off 1 base at V and 2 bases at J, with 9 bases between the two ends. This entry comes from a study of T cell responses to AZD1222 COVID-19 vaccine. The assay was immunoSEQ multiplex PCR, and TCRdb's table has in-frame clones only and misses some. The sample shows over 120,000 clones, approximately 92% of them seen only once. Points from the study as a whole: The CD4 TCRs associated with vaccination extended across spike and predominated at 160-218 and 743-854. Spike-specific TCR breadth and depth were elevated following two AZD1222 doses.

The chain joins TRBV4-1 to TRBJ1-5, with D possibly being TRBD1 (6 bases). The source is an adult in good health. The starting material was peripheral blood, obtained on day 0 of AZD1222 vaccination. The CDR3 sequence is CASSQGDIGNQPQHF. The CDR3, as DNA: TGCGCCAGCAGCCAAGGGGACATTGGCAATCAGCCCCAGCATTTT.